This T cell receptor (beta chain) was retrieved from a study of blood T cell repertoires in COVID-19. Turning to the study itself: There were acute and convalescent COVID-19 samples, and they came from the United States, Italy and Spain. The analysed material was cDNA or gDNA that came from T cells, B-cell-depleted T cells, or PBMCs.

With 3 bases removed from V and 5 bases from J, the gap between germline ends came to 8 bases. CDR3 length equals 13 residues. Germline CDR1 is SGHTA and CDR2 is FQGNSA. This clone was seen a single time. Authors' data handling: Reference gene primers were amplified, and this amplification served to estimate nucleated cell counts. The assay was immunoSEQ multiplex PCR, and TCRdb's table has in-frame clones only and misses some. V and J calls plus clone size are reproduced from that table; the DNA served to infer D and trimming. Among 150,000 to 200,000 clones listed, around 89% were seen once. The receptor was derived from a young man who had recovered from COVID-19. The specimen sequenced was peripheral blood. The chain carries TRBV7-2 and TRBJ2-4, with TRBD2 as a possible D gene (5 bases). This chain's CDR3 is CASSFRGENIQYF. The CDR3, as DNA: TGTGCCAGCAGCTTCCGGGGAGAAAACATTCAGTACTTC.